Below, 5 T cell receptor beta chains from the same sample are listed, as sequenced in a study of T cell responses to AZD1222 COVID-19 vaccine (dated by TCRdb to the early 2020s). Libraries were made using the immunoSEQ multiplex PCR assay. Held by TCRdb, this immuneACCESS table contains in-frame sequences only and omits some clones. Under half of the omission traces to an unresolved V gene where checked; the cause of the rest is unknown. The sample profile shows about 180,000 clones; 80% to 90% of them were found once. Of the sample, around a tenth is held by the ten largest clones. Taken with the paper, the label for time point translates to: about 28 days (+/-7) after the second vaccine dose. The source material was peripheral blood, sampled 28 days after the second AZD1222 dose. All receptors derive from an adult who received the AZD1222 COVID-19 vaccine.

This sequence joins TRBV7-2 and TRBJ2-1; tentatively, D is TRBD2 (5 bases). V lost 1 base, J lost 5 bases, and 9 bases lay in between. This CDR3 is built from 14 residues. Germline assignment: CDR1 SGHTA and CDR2 FQGNSA. The CDR3 here is CASSLVVRDNEQFF. CDR3 coding DNA: TGTGCCAGCAGCTTAGTGGTGCGGGACAATGAGCAGTTCTTC. Variable domain in full (rest from reference TRBV7-2 and TRBJ2-1): GAGVSQSPSNKVTEKGKDVELRCDPISGHTALYWYRQSLGQGLEFLIYFQGNSAPDKSGLPSDRFSAERTGGSVSTLTIQRTQQEDSAVYLCASSLVVRDNEQFFGPGTRLTVL.

This clone occurred a few times. The rearrangement joins TRBV19 to TRBJ1-5; D perhaps matches TRBD1 (6 bases). Trimming took 4 bases from V and 4 from J, leaving 11 bases between them. This CDR3 is built from 14 residues. From germline, CDR1 is LNHDA and CDR2 SQIVND (reference sequence). The CDR3 spells CASSTLGGNQPQHF. The CDR3 DNA follows: TGTGCCAGTAGTACCTTAGGGGGGAATCAGCCCCAGCATTTT.

CDR3 bases: TGTGCCAGCAGCAATGGACAGGGGGTGGGTACTGAAGCTTTCTTT. It encodes CASSNGQGVGTEAFF. V gene TRBV5-4 combines with J gene TRBJ1-1; 10 bases map to TRBD1. This CDR3 is built from 15 residues. The J segment lost 5 bases and the V segment lost 4 bases, leaving 8 bases of the junction unmatched. CDR1 is SGHNT, CDR2 YYREEE, per germline (reference sequence).

The chain employs TRBV4-2 and TRBJ2-7; D ambiguous. Between the trimmed V and J ends, which lost 1 base and 6 bases, there was a span of 13 bases. The CDR3 sequence is 14 residues long. Looked up from germline, CDR1 is LGHNA and CDR2 is YNFKEQ. The CDR3 nucleotides read TGTGCCAGCAGCCAAGTGGCAAGGGATAGCGAGCAGTACTTC. This gives the protein CASSQVARDSEQYF.

The chain joins TRBV11-2 to TRBJ1-3; 9 nucleotides agree with TRBD1. V lost 5 bases, J lost 4 bases, and 9 bases stayed unmatched. The CDR3 runs 16 residues. Germline CDR1 and CDR2: SGHAT and FQNNGV. CDR3 region: CASSPTTGGVGNTIYF. CDR3 DNA sequence: TGTGCCAGCAGCCCAACGACAGGGGGTGTCGGAAACACCATATATTTT.